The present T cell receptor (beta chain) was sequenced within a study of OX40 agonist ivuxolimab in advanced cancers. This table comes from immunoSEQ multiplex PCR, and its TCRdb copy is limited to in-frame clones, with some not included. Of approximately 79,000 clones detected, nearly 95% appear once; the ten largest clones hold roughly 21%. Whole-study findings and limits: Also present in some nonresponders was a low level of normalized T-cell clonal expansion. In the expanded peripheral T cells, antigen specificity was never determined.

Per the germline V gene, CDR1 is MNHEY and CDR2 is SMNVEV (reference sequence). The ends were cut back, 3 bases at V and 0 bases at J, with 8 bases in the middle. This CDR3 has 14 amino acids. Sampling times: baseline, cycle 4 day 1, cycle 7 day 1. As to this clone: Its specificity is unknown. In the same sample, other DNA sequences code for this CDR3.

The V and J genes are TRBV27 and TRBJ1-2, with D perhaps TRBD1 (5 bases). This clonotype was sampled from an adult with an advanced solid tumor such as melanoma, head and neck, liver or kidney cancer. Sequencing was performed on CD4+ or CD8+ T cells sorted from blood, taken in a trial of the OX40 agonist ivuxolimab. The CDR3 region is CASSLGGSNYGYTF. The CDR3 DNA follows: TGTGCCAGCAGTTTGGGGGGATCTAACTATGGCTACACCTTC.